This T cell receptor beta chain appears in the sequencing data of a study of T cells in tumors and immune-related adverse events. V was pared by 2 bases and J by 2 bases, with 8 bases between. The CDR3 contains 13 residues. Germline V lookup: CDR1 SGHRS, CDR2 YFSETQ. Here immunoSEQ multiplex PCR was the method, and the copy in TCRdb shows in-frame clones only, minus some. Of more than 20,000 clones in the sample, around 90% were seen once. V gene TRBV5-1 combines with J gene TRBJ2-7; possible D gene TRBD1, 6 bases. This TCR was recovered from a female donor with metastatic renal cell carcinoma. Sequenced here: lymph node tissue, sampled from a patient treated with anti-PD-1 therapy. Here the CDR3 reads CASSFEGAYEQYF. CDR3 nucleotides: TGCGCCAGCAGCTTCGAGGGGGCCTACGAGCAGTACTTC. The full variable domain, with the rest looked up from reference TRBV5-1 and TRBJ2-7, is KAGVTQTPRYLIKTRGQQVTLSCSPISGHRSVSWYQQTPGQGLQFLFEYFSETQRNKGNFPGRFSGRQFSNSRSEMNVSTLELGDSALYLCASSFEGAYEQYFGPGTRLTVT.